The 11 T cell receptor beta chains given below trace back to one sample, sequenced in a study of CD8 T cells in Susac syndrome. RNA was extracted with the RNeasy kit, and a quantity of about 0.45 to 1 ug was reverse transcribed using random hexamers. TCRdb re-called the immunoSEQ multiplex PCR reads through MiXCR, storing one row per CDR3 protein. The sample has tens of thousands of distinct CDR3 sequences, approximately 96% seen once; the top ten hold 0.62%. Sequenced material: CD8+ T cells from PBMCs. The receptors here all came from a human donor with Susac syndrome.

The CDR3 region has the DNA TGCGCCAGCAGCGCCGGGGACTCCACAGATACGCAGTATTTT. Its translation is CASSAGDSTDTQYF. The chain carries TRBV5-1 and TRBJ2-3, with D possibly matching TRBD2 (6 bases). The germline V gene encodes CDR1 SGHRS and CDR2 YFSETQ. The CDR3 contains 14 residues. V was cut by 4 bases and J by 2 bases, with 11 bases left in between. The complete variable domain, with remaining parts taken from reference TRBV5-1 and TRBJ2-3, reads KAGVTQTPRYLIKTRGQQVTLSCSPISGHRSVSWYQQTPGQGLQFLFEYFSETQRNKGNFPGRFSGRQFSNSRSEMNVSTLELGDSALYLCASSAGDSTDTQYFGPGTRLTVL.

The rearrangement uses TRBV3-1 and TRBJ1-5; possible D gene TRBD1, 6 bases. Deletions cut 5 bases from V and 3 bases from J, with 11 bases between. This CDR3 has 14 residues. The germline gives CDR1 LGHDT, CDR2 YNNKEL (reference sequence). This chain's CDR3 is CASSTDRLNQPQHF. CDR3 coding DNA: TGTGCCAGCAGCACCGACAGGCTCAATCAGCCCCAGCATTTT.

The V and J genes are TRBV19 and TRBJ2-2; D could derive from TRBD1 or TRBD2 (5 bases each). V gave up 5 bases and J gave up 3 bases, with 16 bases separating them. This CDR3 comprises 16 residues. Germline loops: CDR1 LNHDA, CDR2 SQIVND (reference sequence). The CDR3 protein is CASSPPGRRDTGELFF. The CDR3 DNA follows: TGTGCCAGTAGTCCGCCGGGACGGAGAGACACCGGGGAGCTGTTTTTT.

This clonotype has only one observation. CDR3 in DNA: TGCGCCAGCAGCCACTCAAACGGGGAGCTGTTTTTT. This sequence encodes CASSHSNGELFF. The chain links TRBV4-1 to TRBJ2-2; D remains ambiguous. CDR1 and CDR2 from the germline V gene are MGHRA and YSYEKL. V shed 3 bases and J shed 7 bases, with 6 bases lying between them. CDR3 size: 12 residues.

This clonotype was seen a single time. The rearrangement uses TRBV27 and TRBJ2-7, with 8 bases aligning to TRBD1. V shed 4 bases and J 5 bases; nucleotides not matched to a gene: 4. CDR1 and CDR2 from the germline V gene are MNHEY and SMNVEV (reference sequence). The CDR3 loop spans 13 amino acids. The CDR3 here is CASSWQGANEQYF. CDR3 nucleotides: TGTGCCAGCAGTTGGCAGGGGGCCAACGAGCAGTACTTC.

This clonotype was seen more than once but under ten times. The chain links TRBV6-2 or TRBV6-3 to TRBJ2-3; 7 nucleotides match TRBD2. CDR1 MNHEY and CDR2 SVGEGT come from the germline V gene. There are 14 residues in the CDR3. The V and J ends lost 8 bases and 0 bases, in that order; junction bases with no gene match: 5. This CDR3 reads CASGLAASTDTQYF. The DNA for the CDR3 is TGTGCCAGCGGCCTAGCGGCTAGCACAGATACGCAGTATTTT.

The chain couples TRBV20-1 to TRBJ2-1; no reliable D call. This CDR3 contains 18 residues. Germline loops: CDR1 DFQATT, CDR2 SNEGSKA (reference sequence). Trimming removed 0 bases from V and 0 bases from J, with 18 bases in between. CDR3 DNA: TGCAGTGCTAGAGATTACCGTAGCCCCTCCAGCTCCTACAATGAGCAGTTCTTC. Its protein is CSARDYRSPSSSYNEQFF.

V usage is TRBV24-1 and J usage is TRBJ2-3; possible D gene TRBD1, 6 bases. Looked up from germline, CDR1 is KGHDR and CDR2 is SFDVKD. The V and J ends lost 6 bases and 0 bases respectively, with 9 bases between them. This CDR3 is built from 14 residues. The CDR3 loop is CATSSGQSTDTQYF. The CDR3 region has the DNA TGTGCCACCAGTAGCGGACAGAGCACAGATACGCAGTATTTT.

The J gene is TRBJ1-1, the V gene TRBV25-1, with D possibly matching TRBD1 (6 bases). Trimming removed 5 bases from V and 6 bases from J, with 16 bases in between. The germline V gene has CDR1 MGHDK and CDR2 SYGVNS. The CDR3 consists of 14 residues. The DNA of the CDR3 is TGTGCCAGCAGTCACCTAAAGGGGGGCGCTGAAGCTTTCTTT. Amino acids: CASSHLKGGAEAFF.

This chain links TRBV6-5 with TRBJ2-7; D is possibly TRBD1 (5 bases). The CDR3 consists of 12 residues. Germline CDR1 is MNHEY and CDR2 is SVGAGI. The V gene lost 7 bases and the J gene lost 4 bases, with 11 bases spanning the gap. The CDR3 DNA follows: TGTGCCAGCAAGGACACCCGATACGAGCAGTACTTC. Encoded protein: CASKDTRYEQYF.

This chain uses TRBV5-1 with TRBJ2-1; D unclear. The CDR3 covers 14 residues. V lost 0 bases and J 5 bases, leaving 9 bases between the germline ends. Germline V gene lookup returns CDR1 SGHRS and CDR2 YFSETQ. The CDR3 sequence is CASSLGIDHNEQFF. The DNA of the CDR3 is TGCGCCAGCAGCTTGGGGATCGACCACAATGAGCAGTTCTTC.